This T cell receptor beta chain was retrieved from a study of glioma-infiltrating T cells. Per the germline V gene, CDR1 is SGDLS and CDR2 is YYNGEE. This CDR3 spans 15 amino acids. J was trimmed by 9 bases and V by 4 bases; bases with no gene match: 8. Amplification of TCR alpha and beta CDR3 regions from RNA used iRepertoire nested multiplex PCR. TCRdb processed the multiplex PCR reads anew with MiXCR; each CDR3 protein has one entry. This sample has roughly 190,000 distinct CDR3 sequences, with more than 30% found just once. The TCR was taken from a human donor with low-grade glioma or glioblastoma, undergoing nonglioma brain surgery, or in good health (not recorded which). This chain joins TRBV9 and TRBJ2-1, with TRBD2 matching over 12 bases. The sequencing input was glioma tissue, nonneoplastic brain tissue, or PBMCs (not recorded which). DNA for the CDR3: TGTGCCAGCAGCCGCAGACTAGCGGGAGAAGGTGAGCAGTTCTTC. Translating it yields CASSRRLAGEGEQFF.